The 10 T cell receptor beta chains below were found in one sample sequenced in a study of regulatory T cells in long-lasting Graves disease. Building the TCR beta libraries relied on iRepertoire HTBI primers, and CDR3 regions underwent Arm-PCR. TCRdb analysed the multiplex PCR reads with MiXCR anew, one entry per CDR3 protein. The sample lists about 660,000 distinct CDR3 sequences; around 30% were seen once. The time point is: persistent/refractory GD, antithyroid drugs over 5 years with positive TRAb. The TCR library was prepared using RNA isolated from PBMCs. Sequences were derived from peripheral blood mononuclear cells (PBMCs), sampled when the disease was refractory, from a patient treated with antithyroid drugs. These receptors originate from a female donor with Graves disease.

This clonotype was counted a few times. The chain combines TRBV6-1 with TRBJ1-5; a possible D gene is TRBD1 (5 bases). There are 16 residues in the CDR3. Germline V gene lookup returns CDR1 MNHNS and CDR2 SASEGT. The V and J ends lost 4 bases and 3 bases respectively, with 16 bases between them. The CDR3 DNA reads as TGTGCCAGCAGTGGCGGGAGTGTGGGACTCAATCAGCCCCAGCATTTT. Its protein product is CASSGGSVGLNQPQHF.

CDR3 in DNA: TGTGCCAGCAGTTCCGCGGGGCCCGGGCGGCCCCAGCATTTT. This codes for CASSSAGPGRPQHF. The V and J genes are TRBV28 and TRBJ1-5; maybe TRBD1 (5 bases). There are 14 residues in the CDR3. Per the germline V gene, CDR1 is MDHEN and CDR2 is SYDVKM. The V end lost 4 bases, the J end lost 9 bases, and 16 bases lay between the germline ends.

This chain's CDR3 is CASSSLATSGTLVPYEQYF. The CDR3 DNA reads as TGTGCCAGCAGTAGCTTAGCGACTAGCGGGACCCTGGTCCCCTACGAGCAGTACTTC. V gene TRBV27 combines with J gene TRBJ2-7; 11 positions match TRBD2. The V gene's germline CDR1 is MNHEY and CDR2 SMNVEV (reference sequence). The V gene end was trimmed by 5 bases and the J gene end by 2 bases; junction bases not matched to a gene: 17. The CDR3 totals 19 residues.

The chain joins TRBV14 to TRBJ1-2; 9 nucleotides align to TRBD1. V dropped 4 bases and J dropped 3; count of bases not matched to a gene: 3. CDR1 SGHDN and CDR2 FVKESK come from the germline V gene. This CDR3 comprises 14 residues. This CDR3 reads CASSRGQGYYGYTF. DNA for the CDR3: TGTGCCAGCAGCCGTGGACAGGGGTACTATGGCTACACCTTC.

This clonotype has ten or more counts. The chain employs TRBV28 and TRBJ1-4; TRBD1 agrees at 8 bases. Germline V gene data show CDR1 as MDHEN and CDR2 as SYDVKM. This CDR3 contains 15 residues. V shed 5 bases, J shed 8 bases, and the junction held 10 bases outside the gene matches. This CDR3 is CASSPVDRDGEKLFF. DNA for the CDR3: TGTGCCAGCAGTCCCGTGGACAGGGATGGAGAAAAACTGTTTTTT.

This sequence joins TRBV29-1 and TRBJ2-7, with a weak D call TRBD1 (5 bases). Germline V CDR1 and CDR2: SQVTM, ANQGSEA. The CDR3 is made up of 13 amino acids. Trimming shortened V by 2 bases and J by 3 bases, and 11 bases separated the two germline ends. The CDR3 sequence is CSVEKGSGYEQYF. The CDR3 region has the DNA TGCAGCGTTGAAAAGGGGTCAGGCTACGAGCAGTACTTC.

This clonotype was detected only a few times. The CDR3 reads CASRGGYSNQPQHF. The CDR3 nucleotides are TGTGCCAGCAGGGGTGGGTATAGCAATCAGCCCCAGCATTTT. The chain employs TRBV6-1 and TRBJ1-5; no firm D call. This CDR3 is built from 14 residues. The germline V gene encodes CDR1 MNHNS and CDR2 SASEGT. Trimming shortened V by 6 bases and J by 0 bases, and 9 bases separated the two germline ends.

This clonotype has more than one count but fewer than ten. The gene calls are TRBV20-1 and TRBJ1-1; D might be TRBD1 (6 bases). This CDR3 spans 18 amino acids. V gave up 0 bases and J gave up 4 bases, with 24 bases separating them. From germline, CDR1 is DFQATT and CDR2 SNEGSKA (reference sequence). The chain's CDR3 is CSARDGEGGGGLGTEAFF. The CDR3 nucleotides read TGCAGTGCTAGAGATGGGGAAGGTGGTGGGGGGCTTGGCACTGAAGCTTTCTTT.

This chain connects TRBV20-1 to TRBJ1-1; D not certain. Germline loops: CDR1 DFQATT, CDR2 SNEGSKA (reference sequence). Trimming stripped 1 base from V and 7 bases from J, with 10 bases between. The CDR3 totals 12 residues. The CDR3 DNA sequence: TGCAGTGCTAGAGGGGAGAAAGGTGAAGCTTTCTTT. Protein: CSARGEKGEAFF.

In its sample, this clonotype was seen a few times. This chain links TRBV30 with TRBJ2-4; no definite D call. Germline CDR1 and CDR2: GTSNPN and SVGIG (reference sequence). V lost 2 bases and J lost 7, with 9 bases in between. This CDR3 spans 12 amino acids. The CDR3 spells CAWSFEVNIQYF. The DNA for the CDR3 is TGTGCCTGGAGTTTCGAGGTCAACATTCAGTACTTC. Drawing the rest from reference TRBV30 and TRBJ2-4, the complete variable domain is SQTIHQWPATLVQPVGSPLSLECTVEGTSNPNLYWYRQAAGRGLQLLFYSVGIGQISSEVPQNLSASRPQDRQFILSSKKLLLSDSGFYLCAWSFEVNIQYFGAGTRLSVL.